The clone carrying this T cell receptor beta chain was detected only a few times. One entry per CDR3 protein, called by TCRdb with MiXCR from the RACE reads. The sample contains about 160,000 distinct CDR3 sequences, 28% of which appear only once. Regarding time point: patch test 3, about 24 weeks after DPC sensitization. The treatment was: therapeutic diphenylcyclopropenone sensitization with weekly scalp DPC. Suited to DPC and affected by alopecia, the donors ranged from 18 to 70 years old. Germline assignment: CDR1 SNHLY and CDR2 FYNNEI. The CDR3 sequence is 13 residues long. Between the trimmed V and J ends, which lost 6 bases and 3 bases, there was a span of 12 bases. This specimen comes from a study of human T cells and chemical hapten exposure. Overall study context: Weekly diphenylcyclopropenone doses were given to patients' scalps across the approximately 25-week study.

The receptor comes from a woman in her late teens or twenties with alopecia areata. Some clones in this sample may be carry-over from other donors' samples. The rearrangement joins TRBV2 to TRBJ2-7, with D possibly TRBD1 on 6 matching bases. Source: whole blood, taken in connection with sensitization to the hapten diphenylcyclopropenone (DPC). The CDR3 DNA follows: TGTGCCAGCAGGTGGACAGAGAACTACGAGCAGTACTTC. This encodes CASRWTENYEQYF.